The rows below give T cell receptor beta chains drawn from one sample of a study of early T cells in non-severe SARS-CoV-2 infection. TCRdb fed the 5' RACE reads into MiXCR, producing one record per CDR3 protein. The sample includes 45,000 to 55,000 distinct CDR3 sequences, roughly 6.5% seen only once; the top ten take 3% to 4.5%. The sample was whole blood. The source of these receptors is an adult who was a healthcare worker with PCR-confirmed SARS-CoV-2 infection or an uninfected control (not recorded which). CDR3s include the opening cysteine and the closing phenylalanine or tryptophan. D genes are given only for firm matches. Some rows mark clone size as missing; the rest say once, few, many or name a class of expanded clone.

few	TRBV6-1	NA	TRBJ1-4	TGTGCCACCAGACAGGAGCCTAATGAAAAACTGTTTTTT	CATRQEPNEKLFF
many	TRBV5-4	TRBD1	TRBJ1-2	TGTGCCAGCAGCTTAAAAGGACAGGGGGCTGGCCCTAACTATGGCTACACCTTC	CASSLKGQGAGPNYGYTF
many	TRBV27	NA	TRBJ2-3	TGTGCCAGCAGTTTTTGGGGCAACACAGATACGCAGTATTTT	CASSFWGNTDTQYF
NA	TRBV7-9	TRBD1	TRBJ1-6	TGTGCCAGCAGCGGGGACAGCAATAATTCACCCCTCCACTTT	CASSGDSNNSPLHF
many	TRBV11-2	NA	TRBJ2-1	TGTGCCAGCAGCTTAGATCCTTCCACCTCCTACAATGAGCAGTTCTTC	CASSLDPSTSYNEQFF
many	TRBV7-3	NA	TRBJ2-1	TGTGCCAGCAGCCCGGGGGCAGGCGCCTACAATGAGCAGTTCTTC	CASSPGAGAYNEQFF
many	TRBV12-3/TRBV12-4	TRBD1	TRBJ1-2	TGTGCCAGCAGTGACCGGGACAGGGCTGGCTACACCTTC	CASSDRDRAGYTF
few	TRBV5-1	NA	TRBJ2-7	TGCGCCAGCAGCTTGGGCCGGGCCTTACCCTACGAGCAGTACTTC	CASSLGRALPYEQYF
NA	TRBV30	NA	TRBJ2-1	TGTGCCTGGAGTTGGCTGGATGAGCAGTTCTTC	CAWSWLDEQFF
many	TRBV6-5	TRBD1	TRBJ2-1	TGTGCCAGCAGCTCCGACAGGGACCCTCTCTATGAGCAGTTCTTC	CASSSDRDPLYEQFF
few	TRBV11-3	NA	TRBJ2-3	TGTGCCAGCAGCATCACGGGGGTTGGAGATACGCAGTATTTT	CASSITGVGDTQYF
many	TRBV29-1	TRBD1	TRBJ2-7	TGCAGCGTTGAAGATTTACAGGGGGGCTCCTACGAGCAGTACTTC	CSVEDLQGGSYEQYF
many	TRBV7-6	NA	TRBJ1-1	TGTGCCAGCAGCTCACAGGGATCTGGGGTCACTGAAGCTTTCTTT	CASSSQGSGVTEAFF
few	TRBV7-2	TRBD1	TRBJ2-3	TGTGCCAGCAGCCGCCCCGACAGGGTCACAGATACGCAGTATTTT	CASSRPDRVTDTQYF
many	TRBV6-4	NA	TRBJ1-1	TGTGCCAGCAGGGAGACAGACCGGAACACTGAAGCTTTCTTT	CASRETDRNTEAFF
many	TRBV18	TRBD1	TRBJ1-3	TGTGCCAGCTCACCTCCGGGGACAGGAGGAAACACCATATATTTT	CASSPPGTGGNTIYF